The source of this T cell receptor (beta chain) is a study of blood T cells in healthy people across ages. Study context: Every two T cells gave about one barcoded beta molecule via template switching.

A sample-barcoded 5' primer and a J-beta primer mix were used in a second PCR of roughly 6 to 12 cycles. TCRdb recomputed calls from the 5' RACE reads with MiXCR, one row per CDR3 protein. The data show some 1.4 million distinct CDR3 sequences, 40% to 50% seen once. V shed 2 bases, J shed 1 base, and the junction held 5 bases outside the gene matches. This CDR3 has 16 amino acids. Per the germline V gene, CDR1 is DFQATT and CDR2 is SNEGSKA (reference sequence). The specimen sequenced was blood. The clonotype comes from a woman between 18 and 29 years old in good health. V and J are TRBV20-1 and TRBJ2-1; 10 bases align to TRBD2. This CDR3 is CSARTRTSGSYNEQFF. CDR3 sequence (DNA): TGCAGTGCTAGAACCCGGACTAGCGGTTCCTACAATGAGCAGTTCTTC.